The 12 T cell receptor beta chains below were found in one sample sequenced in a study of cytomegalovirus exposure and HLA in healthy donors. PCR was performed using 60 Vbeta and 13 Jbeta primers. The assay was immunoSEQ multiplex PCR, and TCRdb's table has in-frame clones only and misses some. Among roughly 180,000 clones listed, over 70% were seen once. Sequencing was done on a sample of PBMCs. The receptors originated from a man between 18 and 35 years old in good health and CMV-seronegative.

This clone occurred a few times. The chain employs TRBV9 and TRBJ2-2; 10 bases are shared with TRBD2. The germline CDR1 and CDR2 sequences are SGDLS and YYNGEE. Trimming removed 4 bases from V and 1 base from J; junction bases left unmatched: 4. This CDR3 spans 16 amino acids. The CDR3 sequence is CASSSPSGGNTGELFF. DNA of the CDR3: TGTGCCAGCAGCTCTCCTAGCGGGGGGAACACCGGGGAGCTGTTTTTT.

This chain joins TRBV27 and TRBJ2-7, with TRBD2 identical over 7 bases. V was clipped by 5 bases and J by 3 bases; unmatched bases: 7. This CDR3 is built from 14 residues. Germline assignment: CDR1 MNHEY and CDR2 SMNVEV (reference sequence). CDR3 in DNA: TGTGCCAGCAGTCCCAGCGGGACGGTCTACGAGCAGTACTTC. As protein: CASSPSGTVYEQYF.

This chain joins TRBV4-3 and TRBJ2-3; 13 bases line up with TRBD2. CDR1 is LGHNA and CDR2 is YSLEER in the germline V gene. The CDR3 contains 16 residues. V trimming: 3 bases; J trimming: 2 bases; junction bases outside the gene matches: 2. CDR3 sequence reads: CASSQGLAGPTDTQYF. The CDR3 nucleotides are TGCGCCAGCAGCCAGGGACTAGCGGGACCCACAGATACGCAGTATTTT.

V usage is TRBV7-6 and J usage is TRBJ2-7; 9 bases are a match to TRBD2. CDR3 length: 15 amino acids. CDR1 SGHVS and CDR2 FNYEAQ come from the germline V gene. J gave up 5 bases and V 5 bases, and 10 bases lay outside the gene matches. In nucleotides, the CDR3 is TGTGCCAGCAGCAGCTCAGGCGGGGGGGCCGACGAGCAGTACTTC. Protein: CASSSSGGGADEQYF.

The chain's CDR3 is CASSANFPGTDTQYF. In nucleotides, the CDR3 is TGTGCCAGCAGTGCAAACTTCCCGGGGACAGATACGCAGTATTTT. This chain connects TRBV6-1 to TRBJ2-3; TRBD2 is a possible D gene (5 bases). The CDR3 spans 15 residues. V dropped 4 bases and J dropped 3 bases, with 14 bases sitting between them. The germline CDR1 and CDR2 sequences are MNHNS and SASEGT.

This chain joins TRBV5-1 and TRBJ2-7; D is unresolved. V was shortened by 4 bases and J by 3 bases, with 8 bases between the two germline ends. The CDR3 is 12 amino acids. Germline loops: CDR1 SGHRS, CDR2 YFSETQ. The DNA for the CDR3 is TGCGCCAGCAGCGCTAACAGCTACGAGCAGTACTTC. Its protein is CASSANSYEQYF.

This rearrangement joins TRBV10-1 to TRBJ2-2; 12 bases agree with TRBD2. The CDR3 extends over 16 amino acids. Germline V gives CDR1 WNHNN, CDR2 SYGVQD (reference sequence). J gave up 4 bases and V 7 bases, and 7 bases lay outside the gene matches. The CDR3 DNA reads TGCGCCAGCACCCCGACTAGCGGGAGTGTCACCGGGGAGCTGTTTTTT. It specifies CASTPTSGSVTGELFF.

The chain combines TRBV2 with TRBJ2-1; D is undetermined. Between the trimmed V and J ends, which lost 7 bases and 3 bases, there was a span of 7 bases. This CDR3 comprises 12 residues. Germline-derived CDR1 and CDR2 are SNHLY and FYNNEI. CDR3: CASTGSYNEQFF. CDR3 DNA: TGTGCCAGCACAGGCAGCTACAATGAGCAGTTCTTC.

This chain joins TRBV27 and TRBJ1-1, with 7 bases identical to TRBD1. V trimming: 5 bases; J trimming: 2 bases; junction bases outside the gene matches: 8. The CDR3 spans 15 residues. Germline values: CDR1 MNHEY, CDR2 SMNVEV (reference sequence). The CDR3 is CASSTRDSFNTEAFF. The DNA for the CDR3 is TGTGCCAGCAGTACAAGGGACAGTTTCAACACTGAAGCTTTCTTT.

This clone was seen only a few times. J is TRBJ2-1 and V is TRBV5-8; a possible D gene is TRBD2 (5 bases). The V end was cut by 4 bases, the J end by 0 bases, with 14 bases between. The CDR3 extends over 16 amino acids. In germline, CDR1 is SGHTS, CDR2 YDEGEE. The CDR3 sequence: CASSPGLGLSYNEQFF. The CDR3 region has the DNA TGTGCCAGCAGCCCCGGGCTAGGACTCTCCTACAATGAGCAGTTCTTC.

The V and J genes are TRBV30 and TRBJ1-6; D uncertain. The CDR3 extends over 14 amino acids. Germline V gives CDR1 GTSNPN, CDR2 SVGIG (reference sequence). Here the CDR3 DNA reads TGTGCTTTCACTCAGCTAGATACCAATTCACCCCTCCACTTT. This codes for CAFTQLDTNSPLHF.

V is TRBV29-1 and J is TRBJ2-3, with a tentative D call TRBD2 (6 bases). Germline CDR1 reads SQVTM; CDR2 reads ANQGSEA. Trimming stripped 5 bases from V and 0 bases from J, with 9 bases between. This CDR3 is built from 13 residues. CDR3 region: CSVLGGSTDTQYF. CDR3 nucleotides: TGCAGCGTTCTGGGAGGCAGCACAGATACGCAGTATTTT.